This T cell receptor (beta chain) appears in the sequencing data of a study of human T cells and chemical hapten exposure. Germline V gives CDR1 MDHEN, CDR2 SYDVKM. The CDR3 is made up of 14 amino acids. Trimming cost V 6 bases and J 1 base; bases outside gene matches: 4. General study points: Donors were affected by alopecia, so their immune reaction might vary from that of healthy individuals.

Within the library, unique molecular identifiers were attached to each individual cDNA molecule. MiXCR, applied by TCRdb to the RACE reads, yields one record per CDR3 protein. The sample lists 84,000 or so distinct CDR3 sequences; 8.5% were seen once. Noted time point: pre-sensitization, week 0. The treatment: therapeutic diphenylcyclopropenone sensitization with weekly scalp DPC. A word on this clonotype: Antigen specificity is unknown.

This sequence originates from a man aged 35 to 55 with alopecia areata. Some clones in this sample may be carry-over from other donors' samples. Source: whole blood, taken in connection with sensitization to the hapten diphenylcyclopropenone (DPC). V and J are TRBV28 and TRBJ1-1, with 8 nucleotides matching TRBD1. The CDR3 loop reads CASRSRGRNTEAFF. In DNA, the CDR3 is TGTGCCAGCAGATCCAGGGGGCGGAACACTGAAGCTTTCTTT.